The 13 T cell receptor beta chains reported below all come from one sample, sequenced in a study of shared clonotypes between healthy human individuals. The method was immunoSEQ multiplex PCR; TCRdb's version includes in-frame clones alone and lacks a portion of them. Of 1.4 million or so clones in the sample, around 98.5% were seen once. Sequences were obtained from naive CD4+ T cells sorted from blood. Described subset: CD45RA+ positively selected. These receptors all come from a man aged 30-40 years in good health.

The chain combines TRBV7-2 with TRBJ2-1; 9 nucleotides agree with TRBD2. This CDR3 has 18 amino acids. CDR1 and CDR2 from the germline V gene are SGHTA and FQGNSA. Unmatched junction bases numbered 6, after V lost 0 bases and J lost 0 bases. This chain's CDR3 is CASSLASGRGFSYNEQFF. For the CDR3, the DNA is TGTGCCAGCAGCTTAGCTAGCGGGAGAGGGTTCTCCTACAATGAGCAGTTCTTC.

The chain uses TRBV9 and TRBJ1-2, with no clear D. The germline V gene has CDR1 SGDLS and CDR2 YYNGEE. Trimming removed 0 bases at V and 0 bases at J, with 6 bases between. This CDR3 comprises 14 residues. For the CDR3, the DNA is TGTGCCAGCAGCGTAGAGCCAGCTAACTATGGCTACACCTTC. Protein product: CASSVEPANYGYTF.

This rearrangement joins TRBV15 to TRBJ2-3, with 7 bases aligning to TRBD2. CDR1 LNHNV and CDR2 YYDKDF come from the germline V gene (reference sequence). The CDR3 has 16 residues. Germline trimming cut 1 base from V and 0 bases from J; bases unmatched to any gene: 4. The DNA for the CDR3 is TGTGCCACCAGCAGAGGAGTTAGCGGGAGCACAGATACGCAGTATTTT. It translates to CATSRGVSGSTDTQYF.

The chain carries TRBV1 and TRBJ2-3; the table names TRBD2, a call not compared with the DNA. TRBV1 is a pseudogene. The CDR3 spans 15 residues. CDR3 residues: CTSSQPAGSTDTQYF. The CDR3 DNA is TGCACCAGCAGCCAACCAGCGGGGAGCACAGATACGCAGTATTTT.

This clone is a singleton in its sample. The chain uses TRBV10-3 and TRBJ1-5, with 11 bases that match TRBD1. The germline V gene has CDR1 ENHRY and CDR2 SYGVKD. J lost 6 bases, V lost 1 base, and 8 bases had no gene match. There are 17 residues in the CDR3. For the CDR3, the DNA is TGTGCCATCAGTGAGTGGGTAGGACAGGGGGCGATTCAGCCCCAGCATTTT. Its protein product is CAISEWVGQGAIQPQHF.

The rearrangement links TRBV28 to TRBJ1-2; D is uncertain. This CDR3 has 15 amino acids. Germline V lookup: CDR1 MDHEN, CDR2 SYDVKM. The V end was cut by 1 base, the J end by 6 bases, with 15 bases between. The CDR3 DNA sequence: TGTGCCAGCAGTTTATTGATTCTAACAGCGGATGGCTACACCTTC. As protein: CASSLLILTADGYTF.

This clone occurred once. V gene TRBV19 combines with J gene TRBJ2-4, with D perhaps TRBD1 (6 bases). The CDR3 is 15 residues long. Germline V lookup: CDR1 LNHDA, CDR2 SQIVND (reference sequence). The germline V and J ends were trimmed by 2 bases and 5 bases, with 13 bases remaining between them. The CDR3 here is CASSILQGRENIQYF. CDR3 nucleotide sequence: TGTGCCAGTAGTATATTACAGGGAAGGGAAAACATTCAGTACTTC.

The CDR3 here is CASSSGAANVLTF. The CDR3 DNA reads TGTGCCAGCAGTAGCGGGGCGGCCAACGTCCTGACTTTC. The chain recombines TRBV28 with TRBJ2-6; 7 bases fit TRBD2. V was pared by 5 bases and J by 6 bases, with 1 base of the junction left unmatched. The CDR3 is 13 amino acids. Germline V CDR1 and CDR2: MDHEN, SYDVKM.

This chain links TRBV19 with TRBJ1-4; maybe TRBD1 (5 bases). Trimming pared 9 bases from V and 5 bases from J, leaving 22 bases between. The CDR3 contains 16 residues. Germline V gene sequence: CDR1 LNHDA, CDR2 SQIVND (reference sequence). As DNA, the CDR3 is TGTGCCAGCTCTACCCGCCCAGGGCCCATAAATGAAAAACTGTTTTTT. Its translation is CASSTRPGPINEKLFF. The whole variable domain, filled in from reference TRBV19 and TRBJ1-4, reads DGGITQSPKYLFRKEGQNVTLSCEQNLNHDAMYWYRQDPGQGLRLIYYSQIVNDFQKGDIAEGYSVSREKKESFPLTVTSAQKNPTAFYLCASSTRPGPINEKLFFGSGTQLSVL.

This chain's CDR3 is CASSSADAYEQYF. Here the CDR3 DNA reads TGTGCCAGCAGTTCCGCGGATGCCTACGAGCAGTACTTC. The V gene is TRBV28, the J gene TRBJ2-7; D call uncertain. Per the germline V gene, CDR1 is MDHEN and CDR2 is SYDVKM. This CDR3 contains 13 residues. The V gene lost 4 bases and the J gene lost 2 bases, with 9 bases spanning the gap.

This clone was seen only once. The rearrangement uses TRBV27 and TRBJ2-1, with a possible D match to TRBD2 (5 bases). V was clipped by 3 bases and J by 4 bases, with 13 bases between them. CDR1 is MNHEY, CDR2 SMNVEV, per germline (reference sequence). The length of the CDR3 is 15 residues. DNA of the CDR3: TGTGCCAGCAGTTTTGGACGGGATGTATACAATGAGCAGTTCTTC. It specifies CASSFGRDVYNEQFF.

The chain uses TRBV19 and TRBJ1-5; 8 positions agree with TRBD1. Germline trimming cut 1 base from V and 4 bases from J; bases unmatched to any gene: 9. Germline CDR1 is LNHDA and CDR2 is SQIVND (reference sequence). The CDR3 runs to 17 residues. The CDR3 here is CASSIVSGGGLNQPQHF. The CDR3 DNA reads TGTGCCAGTAGTATAGTTTCAGGGGGCGGTTTGAATCAGCCCCAGCATTTT.

The chain combines TRBV11-2 with TRBJ2-3; no definite D call. This CDR3 comprises 10 residues. Between the trimmed V and J ends, which lost 5 bases and 13 bases, there was a span of 10 bases. Germline CDR1 SGHAT, CDR2 FQNNGV. CDR3 nucleotide sequence: TGTGCCAGCAGCCACGGCGTCAAGTATTTT. Its translation is CASSHGVKYF.